This TCR beta chain was identified during a study of quantifying T cell responses using KT2 cells. Study at large: cDNA was made from DNase-treated RNA using alpha and beta constant primers. Estimated efficiency of the T4 ligation step was above 8.5% under optimum conditions.

A single-stranded UMI oligo with SP2 sequence was ligated to cDNA 3' ends. First-round PCR used about 4 cycles and beta primers RC1.1 and RC1.2 covering TRBC1 and TRBC2. From the UMI-ligation and nested PCR reads, TCRdb called clonotypes with MiXCR, one entry per CDR3 protein. The sample shows 40,000 to 55,000 distinct CDR3 sequences, about 9.9% of them seen only once. The study, taken as a whole, reports: KT2 clone alpha and beta sequence counts scaled linearly with input KT2 cell number.

The CDR3 consists of 14 residues. V gave up 6 bases and J gave up 2 bases, with 13 bases separating them. From germline, CDR1 is MNHEY and CDR2 SMNVEV (reference sequence). This clonotype was counted a few times. Antigen unknown. Known numbers of the T cell clone KT2 were added to PBMC. A range of KT2-to-PBMC ratios was made using fixed PBMC numbers. The chain has TRBV27 and TRBJ2-5; no firm D call. This TCR derives from a human donor. The source material was PBMCs spiked with cells of the T cell clone KT2. The CDR3: CASRLSRIQETQYF. In DNA form, the CDR3 reads TGTGCCAGCAGGCTCAGCAGAATACAAGAGACCCAGTACTTC.